These 5 T cell receptor beta chains share one sample of origin, sequenced in a study of OX40 agonist ivuxolimab in advanced cancers. Libraries were constructed by the immunoSEQ multiplex PCR assay. The source is immuneACCESS, and TCRdb retained only in-frame sequences with V and J called. Part of the clones is not carried over; for the studies checked, unresolved V genes explain less than half of this, and the remainder is unexplained. The sample has more than 80,000 clones on record, approximately 87% of them singletons. The ten top clones hold roughly 1.5% of the sample. Sequencing used CD4+ or CD8+ T cells sorted from blood, obtained in a trial of the OX40 agonist ivuxolimab. These receptors were collected from an adult with an advanced solid tumor such as melanoma, head and neck, liver or kidney cancer.

This clone was found a few times. The chain recombines TRBV9 with TRBJ2-1; the D gene is possibly TRBD1 (6 bases). This CDR3 region has 15 residues. Germline V gives CDR1 SGDLS, CDR2 YYNGEE. Trimming shortened V by 4 bases and J by 0 bases, and 11 bases separated the two germline ends. Here the CDR3 reads CASSTRDISYNEQFF. CDR3 DNA: TGTGCCAGCAGCACCCGGGACATCTCCTACAATGAGCAGTTCTTC. Complete variable domain (other parts from reference TRBV9 and TRBJ2-1): DSGVTQTPKHLITATGQRVTLRCSPRSGDLSVYWYQQSLDQGLQFLIQYYNGEERAKGNILERFSAQQFPDLHSELNLSSLELGDSALYFCASSTRDISYNEQFFGPGTRLTVL.

J is TRBJ2-6 and V is TRBV7-8; a possible D gene is TRBD1 (5 bases). CDR1 and CDR2 from the germline V gene are SGHVS and FQNEAQ. CDR3 length: 15 residues. Trimming shortened V by 6 bases and J by 3 bases, and 12 bases separated the two germline ends. The CDR3 loop is CASRSQGSGANVLTF. The CDR3 DNA reads TGTGCCAGCAGGTCCCAGGGTAGTGGGGCCAACGTCCTGACTTTC.

A single count supports this clone. The chain uses TRBV2 and TRBJ2-5, with D unresolved. CDR3 length: 13 amino acids. Germline CDR1 and CDR2: SNHLY and FYNNEI. Trimming shortened V by 8 bases and J by 2 bases, and 12 bases separated the two germline ends. CDR3 protein: CASGQPRQETQYF. In DNA form, the CDR3 reads TGTGCCAGCGGGCAGCCGAGACAAGAGACCCAGTACTTC.

This clone showed up just once. The chain employs TRBV27 and TRBJ2-7; 7 positions agree with TRBD1. Losses at the gene ends were 3 bases for V and 3 bases for J; bases not matched to a gene: 5. The CDR3 sequence is 14 residues long. Germline CDR1 and CDR2: MNHEY and SMNVEV (reference sequence). Here the CDR3 DNA reads TGTGCCAGCAGTTTCTCGGACAGGCTCTACGAGCAGTACTTC. Its translation is CASSFSDRLYEQYF.

There are a few counts of this clone. The chain couples TRBV4-1 to TRBJ1-1, with a possible D match to TRBD1 (5 bases). The germline V and J ends were trimmed by 1 base and 0 bases, with 9 bases remaining between them. This CDR3 spans 15 amino acids. Germline-derived CDR1 and CDR2 are MGHRA and YSYEKL. CDR3 sequence reads: CASSQVGAVNTEAFF. The CDR3 DNA is TGCGCCAGCAGCCAAGTTGGGGCAGTGAACACTGAAGCTTTCTTT.